This T cell receptor beta chain originates from a study of identical twins. Study results and caveats: The models systematically underestimated how much out-of-frame TCR alpha was shared in monozygotic twins.

The CDR3 runs 18 residues. V dropped 4 bases and J dropped 0; count of bases not matched to a gene: 9. Germline V gene lookup returns CDR1 SGHRS and CDR2 YFSETQ. At least ten counts were recorded for this clonotype. Its antigen is unknown. TCRdb reprocessed the 5' RACE reads via MiXCR and lists one record per CDR3 protein. The sample has about 890,000 distinct CDR3 sequences; 9% to 15% are singletons. These data are also associated with another study on yellow fever vaccine responses in identical twins.

This sequence originates from a woman between 18 and 29 years old in good health. The material sequenced was PBMCs. The chain couples TRBV5-1 to TRBJ2-1; 11 bases agree with TRBD1. The CDR3 DNA is TGCGCCAGCAGCGGAACGGGACAGGGGGGGAGCTCCTACAATGAGCAGTTCTTC. This codes for CASSGTGQGGSSYNEQFF.